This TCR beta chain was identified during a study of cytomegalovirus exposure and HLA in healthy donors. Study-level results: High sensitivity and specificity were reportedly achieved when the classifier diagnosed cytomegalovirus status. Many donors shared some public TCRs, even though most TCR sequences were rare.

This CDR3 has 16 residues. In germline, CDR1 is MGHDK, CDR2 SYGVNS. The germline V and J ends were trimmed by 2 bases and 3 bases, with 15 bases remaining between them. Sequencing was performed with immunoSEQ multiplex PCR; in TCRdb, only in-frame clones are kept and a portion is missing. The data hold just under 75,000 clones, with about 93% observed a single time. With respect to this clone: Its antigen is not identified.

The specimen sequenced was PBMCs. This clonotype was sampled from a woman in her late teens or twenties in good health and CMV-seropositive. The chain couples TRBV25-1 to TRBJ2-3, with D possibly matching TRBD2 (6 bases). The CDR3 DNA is TGTGCCAGCAGTGAAAATAGGGGACTTAGAACAGATACGCAGTATTTT. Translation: CASSENRGLRTDTQYF.